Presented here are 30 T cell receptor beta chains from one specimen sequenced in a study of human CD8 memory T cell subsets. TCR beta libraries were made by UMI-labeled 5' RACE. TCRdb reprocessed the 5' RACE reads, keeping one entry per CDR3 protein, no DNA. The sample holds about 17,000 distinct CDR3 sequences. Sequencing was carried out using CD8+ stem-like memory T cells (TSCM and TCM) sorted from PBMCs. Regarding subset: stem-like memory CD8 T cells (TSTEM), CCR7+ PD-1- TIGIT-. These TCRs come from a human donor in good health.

CDR3 sequence: CASSQEQSADTQYF. This sequence joins TRBV4-2 and TRBJ2-3. The CDR3 length is 14 residues. The V gene's germline CDR1 is LGHNA and CDR2 YNFKEQ.

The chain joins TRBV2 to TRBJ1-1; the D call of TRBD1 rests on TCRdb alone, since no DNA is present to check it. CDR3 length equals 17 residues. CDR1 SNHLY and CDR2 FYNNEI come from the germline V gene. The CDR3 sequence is CASKGPGQGLRNTEAFF.

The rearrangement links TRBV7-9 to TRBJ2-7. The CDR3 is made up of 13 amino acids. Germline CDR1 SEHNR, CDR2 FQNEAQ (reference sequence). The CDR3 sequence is CASSLWQNYEQYF.

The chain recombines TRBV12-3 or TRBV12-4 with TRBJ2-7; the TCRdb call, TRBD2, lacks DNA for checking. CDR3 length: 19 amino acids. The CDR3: CASSSRTTSGRAYRYEQYF.

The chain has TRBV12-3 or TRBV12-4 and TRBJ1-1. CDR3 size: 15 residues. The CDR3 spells CASSSDVERDTEAFF.

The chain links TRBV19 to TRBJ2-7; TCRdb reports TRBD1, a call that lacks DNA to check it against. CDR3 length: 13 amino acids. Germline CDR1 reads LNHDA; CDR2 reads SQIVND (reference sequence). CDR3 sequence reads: CASSFRDTNEQYF.

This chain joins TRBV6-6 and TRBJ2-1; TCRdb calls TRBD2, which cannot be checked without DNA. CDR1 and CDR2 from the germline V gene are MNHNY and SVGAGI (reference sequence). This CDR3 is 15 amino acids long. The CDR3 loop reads CASSYTRLAGNEQFF.

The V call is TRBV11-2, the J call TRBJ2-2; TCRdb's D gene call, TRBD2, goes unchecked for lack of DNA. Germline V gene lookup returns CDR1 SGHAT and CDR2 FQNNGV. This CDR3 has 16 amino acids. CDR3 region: CASSLEGLEPTGELFF.

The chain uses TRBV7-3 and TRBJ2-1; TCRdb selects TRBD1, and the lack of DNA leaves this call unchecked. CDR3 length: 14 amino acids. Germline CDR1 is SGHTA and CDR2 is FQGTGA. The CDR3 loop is CASSLNGIGDEQFF.

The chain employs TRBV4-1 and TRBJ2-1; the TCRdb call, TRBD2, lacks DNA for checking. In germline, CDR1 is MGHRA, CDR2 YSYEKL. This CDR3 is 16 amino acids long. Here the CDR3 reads CASSQGSGGTYNEQFF.

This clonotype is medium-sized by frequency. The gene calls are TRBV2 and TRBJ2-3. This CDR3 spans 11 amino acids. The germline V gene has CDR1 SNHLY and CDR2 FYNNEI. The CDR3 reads CASTEEDTQYF.

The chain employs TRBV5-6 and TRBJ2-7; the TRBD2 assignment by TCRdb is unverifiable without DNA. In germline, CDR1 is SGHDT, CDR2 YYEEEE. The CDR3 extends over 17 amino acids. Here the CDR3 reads CASSSTQLAARSYEQYF.

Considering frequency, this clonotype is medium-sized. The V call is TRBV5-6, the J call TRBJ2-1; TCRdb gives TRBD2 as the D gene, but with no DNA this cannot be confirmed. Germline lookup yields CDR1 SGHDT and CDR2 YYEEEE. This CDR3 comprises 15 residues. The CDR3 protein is CASIQETGGHNEQFF.

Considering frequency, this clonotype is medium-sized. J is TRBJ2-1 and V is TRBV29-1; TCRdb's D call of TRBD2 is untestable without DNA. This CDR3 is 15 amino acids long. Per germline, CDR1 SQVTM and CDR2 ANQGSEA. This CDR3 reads CSVVPASGSYNEQFF.

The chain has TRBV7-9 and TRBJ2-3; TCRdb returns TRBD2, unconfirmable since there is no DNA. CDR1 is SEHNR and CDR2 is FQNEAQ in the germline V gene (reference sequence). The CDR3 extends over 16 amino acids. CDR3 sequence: CASSSQAGGSPDTQYF.

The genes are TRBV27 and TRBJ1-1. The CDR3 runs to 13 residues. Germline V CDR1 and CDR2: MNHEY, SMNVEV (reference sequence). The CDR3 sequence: CASSLGLGAEAFF.

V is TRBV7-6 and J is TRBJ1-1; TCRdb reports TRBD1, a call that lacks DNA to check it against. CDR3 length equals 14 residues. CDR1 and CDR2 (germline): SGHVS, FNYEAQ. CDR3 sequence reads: CASSLGGQGTEAFF.

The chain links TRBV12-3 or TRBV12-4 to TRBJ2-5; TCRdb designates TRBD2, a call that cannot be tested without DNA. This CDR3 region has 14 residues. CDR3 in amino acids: CASSKLAGQETQYF.

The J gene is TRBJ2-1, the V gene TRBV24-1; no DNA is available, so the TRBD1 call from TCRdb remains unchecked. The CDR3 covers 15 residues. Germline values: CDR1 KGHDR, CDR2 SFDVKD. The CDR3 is CATSSPGGYYNEQFF.

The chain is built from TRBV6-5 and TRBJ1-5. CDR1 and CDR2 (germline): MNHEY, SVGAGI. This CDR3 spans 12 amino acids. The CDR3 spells CASTNGYQPQHF.

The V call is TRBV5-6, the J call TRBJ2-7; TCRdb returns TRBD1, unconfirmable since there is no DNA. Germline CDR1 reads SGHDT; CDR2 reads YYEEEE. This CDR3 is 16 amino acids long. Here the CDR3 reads CASSPFGQGELYEQYF.

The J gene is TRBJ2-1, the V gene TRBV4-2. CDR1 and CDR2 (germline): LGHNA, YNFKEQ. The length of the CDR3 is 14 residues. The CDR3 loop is CASSQDFSGNEQFF.

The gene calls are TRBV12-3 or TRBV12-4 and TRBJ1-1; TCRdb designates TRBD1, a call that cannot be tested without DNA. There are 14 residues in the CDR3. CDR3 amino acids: CASSLGTVNTEAFF.

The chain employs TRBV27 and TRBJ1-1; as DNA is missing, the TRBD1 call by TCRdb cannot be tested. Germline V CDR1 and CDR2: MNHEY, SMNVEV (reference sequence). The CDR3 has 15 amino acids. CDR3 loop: CASSYIQGRITEAFF.

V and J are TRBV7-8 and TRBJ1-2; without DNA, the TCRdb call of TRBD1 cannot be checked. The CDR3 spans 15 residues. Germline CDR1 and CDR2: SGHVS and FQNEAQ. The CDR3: CASSDTTGVDYGYTF.

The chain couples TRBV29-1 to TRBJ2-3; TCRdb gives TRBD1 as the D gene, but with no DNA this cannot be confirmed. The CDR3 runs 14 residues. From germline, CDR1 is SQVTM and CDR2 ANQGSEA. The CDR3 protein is CSVGRGRVTDTQYF.

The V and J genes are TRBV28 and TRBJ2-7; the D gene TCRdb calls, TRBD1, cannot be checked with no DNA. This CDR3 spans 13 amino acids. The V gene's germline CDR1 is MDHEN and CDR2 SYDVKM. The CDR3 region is CASRYRGTYEQYF.

The CDR3 spells CAWSVGTANYGYTF. The rearrangement uses TRBV30 and TRBJ1-2; TCRdb returns TRBD1, unconfirmable since there is no DNA. Germline assignment: CDR1 GTSNPN and CDR2 SVGIG (reference sequence). The CDR3 runs 14 residues.

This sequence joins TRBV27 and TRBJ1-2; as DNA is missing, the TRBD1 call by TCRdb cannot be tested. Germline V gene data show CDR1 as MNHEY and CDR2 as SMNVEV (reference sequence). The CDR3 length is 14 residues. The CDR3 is CASNPTGGNYGYTF.

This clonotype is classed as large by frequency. The chain's CDR3 is CSVDPRAADNTEAFF. J is TRBJ1-1 and V is TRBV29-1. The CDR3 has 15 amino acids. CDR1 is SQVTM and CDR2 is ANQGSEA in the germline V gene.